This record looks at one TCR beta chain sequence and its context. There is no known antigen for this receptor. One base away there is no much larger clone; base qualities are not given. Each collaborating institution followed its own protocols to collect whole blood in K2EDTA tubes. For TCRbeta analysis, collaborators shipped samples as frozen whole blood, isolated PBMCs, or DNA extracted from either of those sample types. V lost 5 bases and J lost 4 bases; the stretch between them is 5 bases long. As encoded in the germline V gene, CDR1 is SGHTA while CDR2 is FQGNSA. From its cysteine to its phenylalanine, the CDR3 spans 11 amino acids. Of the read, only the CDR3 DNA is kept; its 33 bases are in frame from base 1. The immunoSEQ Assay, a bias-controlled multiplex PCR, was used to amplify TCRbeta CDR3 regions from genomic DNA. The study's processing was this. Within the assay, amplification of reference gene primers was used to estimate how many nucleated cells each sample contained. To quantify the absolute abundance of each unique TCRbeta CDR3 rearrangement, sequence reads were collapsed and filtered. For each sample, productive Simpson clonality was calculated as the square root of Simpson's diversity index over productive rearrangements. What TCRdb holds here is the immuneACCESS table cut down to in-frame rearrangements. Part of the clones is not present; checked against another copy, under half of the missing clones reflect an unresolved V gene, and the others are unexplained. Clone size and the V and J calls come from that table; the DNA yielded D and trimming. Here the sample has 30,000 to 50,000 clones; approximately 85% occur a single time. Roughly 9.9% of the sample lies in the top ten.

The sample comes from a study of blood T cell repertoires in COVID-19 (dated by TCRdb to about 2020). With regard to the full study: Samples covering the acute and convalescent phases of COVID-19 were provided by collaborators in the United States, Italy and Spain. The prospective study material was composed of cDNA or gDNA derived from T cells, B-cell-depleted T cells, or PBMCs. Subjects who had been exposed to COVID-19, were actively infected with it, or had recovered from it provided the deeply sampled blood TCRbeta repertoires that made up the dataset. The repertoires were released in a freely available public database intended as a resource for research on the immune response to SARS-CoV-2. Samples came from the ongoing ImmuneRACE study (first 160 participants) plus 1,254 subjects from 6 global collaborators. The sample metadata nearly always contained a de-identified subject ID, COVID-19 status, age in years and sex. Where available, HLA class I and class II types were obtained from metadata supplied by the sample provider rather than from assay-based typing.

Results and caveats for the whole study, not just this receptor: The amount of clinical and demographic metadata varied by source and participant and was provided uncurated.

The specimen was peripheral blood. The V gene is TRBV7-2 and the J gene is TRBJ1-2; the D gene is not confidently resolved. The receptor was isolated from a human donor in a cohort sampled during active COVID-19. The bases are TGTGCCAGCAGCCCCTCCTATGGCTACACCTTC. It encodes CASSPSYGYTF.